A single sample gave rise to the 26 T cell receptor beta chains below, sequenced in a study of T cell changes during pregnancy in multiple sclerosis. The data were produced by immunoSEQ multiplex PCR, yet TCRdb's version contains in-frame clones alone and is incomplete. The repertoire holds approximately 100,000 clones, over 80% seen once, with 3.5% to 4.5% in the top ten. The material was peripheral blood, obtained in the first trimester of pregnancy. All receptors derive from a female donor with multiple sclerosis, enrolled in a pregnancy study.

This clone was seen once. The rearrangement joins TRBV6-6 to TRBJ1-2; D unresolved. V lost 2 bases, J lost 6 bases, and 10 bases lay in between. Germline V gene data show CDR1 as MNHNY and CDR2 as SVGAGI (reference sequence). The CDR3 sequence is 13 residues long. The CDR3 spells CASSYGSADGYTF. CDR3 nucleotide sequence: TGTGCCAGCAGTTACGGGAGCGCGGATGGCTACACCTTC.

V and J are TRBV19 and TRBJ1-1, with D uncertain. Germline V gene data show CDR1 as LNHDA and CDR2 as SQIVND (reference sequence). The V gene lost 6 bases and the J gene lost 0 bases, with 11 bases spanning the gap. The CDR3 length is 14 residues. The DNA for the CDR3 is TGTGCCAGTAGGAAGAGAGCCATGAACACTGAAGCTTTCTTT. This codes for CASRKRAMNTEAFF. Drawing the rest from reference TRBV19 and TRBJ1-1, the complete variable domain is DGGITQSPKYLFRKEGQNVTLSCEQNLNHDAMYWYRQDPGQGLRLIYYSQIVNDFQKGDIAEGYSVSREKKESFPLTVTSAQKNPTAFYLCASRKRAMNTEAFFGQGTRLTVV.

Here the CDR3 DNA reads TGTGCCAGCAGCTTGGGACAGGGGTCCGAAAAACTGTTTTTT. Residues: CASSLGQGSEKLFF. J is TRBJ1-4 and V is TRBV7-6; 10 bases fit TRBD1. The CDR3 is made up of 14 amino acids. After removal of 3 bases from V and 8 bases from J, the junction contained 3 bases not matched to a gene. Germline values: CDR1 SGHVS, CDR2 FNYEAQ.

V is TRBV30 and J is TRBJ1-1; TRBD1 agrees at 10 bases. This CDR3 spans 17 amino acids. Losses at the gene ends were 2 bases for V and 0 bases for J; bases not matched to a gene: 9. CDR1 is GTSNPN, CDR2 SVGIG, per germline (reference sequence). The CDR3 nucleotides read TGTGCCTGGAGTTCGACAGGGGGCCACTTATTGAACACTGAAGCTTTCTTT. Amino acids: CAWSSTGGHLLNTEAFF.

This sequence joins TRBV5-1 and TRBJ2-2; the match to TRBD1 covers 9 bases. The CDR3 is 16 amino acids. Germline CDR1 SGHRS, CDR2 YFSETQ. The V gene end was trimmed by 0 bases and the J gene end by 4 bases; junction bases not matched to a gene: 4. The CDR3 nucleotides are TGCGCCAGCAGCTTGGCCGGGACAGGGTCCACCGGGGAGCTGTTTTTT. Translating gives CASSLAGTGSTGELFF.

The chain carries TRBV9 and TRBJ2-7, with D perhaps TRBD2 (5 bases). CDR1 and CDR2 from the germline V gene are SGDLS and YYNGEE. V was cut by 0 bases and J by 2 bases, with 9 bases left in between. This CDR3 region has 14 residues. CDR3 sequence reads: CASSVGPAAYEQYF. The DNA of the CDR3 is TGTGCCAGCAGCGTAGGCCCAGCGGCCTACGAGCAGTACTTC.

The CDR3 DNA sequence: TGTGCCAGTGCCAAGGGACAGAGCTCTGGAAACACCATATATTTT. Protein sequence: CASAKGQSSGNTIYF. This chain uses TRBV9 with TRBJ1-3, with 7 bases aligning to TRBD1. CDR3 length equals 15 residues. Trimming at V came to 8 bases and at J to 0 bases, leaving 8 bases not matched to a gene. CDR1 SGDLS and CDR2 YYNGEE come from the germline V gene.

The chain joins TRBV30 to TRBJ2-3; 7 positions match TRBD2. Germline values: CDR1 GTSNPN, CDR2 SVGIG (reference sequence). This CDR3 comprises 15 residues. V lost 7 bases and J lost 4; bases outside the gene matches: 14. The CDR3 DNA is TGTGCCTCCCCAAGCCGGACTAGGAGGGCAGATACGCAGTATTTT. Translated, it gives CASPSRTRRADTQYF.

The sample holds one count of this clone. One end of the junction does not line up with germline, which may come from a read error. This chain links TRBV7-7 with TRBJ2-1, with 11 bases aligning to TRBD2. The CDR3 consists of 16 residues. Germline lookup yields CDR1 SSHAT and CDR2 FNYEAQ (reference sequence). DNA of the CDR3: TGTGCTAGCAGCTTAGGGCTAGCGGGGGGCCGCAATGAGCAGTTCTTC. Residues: CASSLGLAGGRNEQFF.

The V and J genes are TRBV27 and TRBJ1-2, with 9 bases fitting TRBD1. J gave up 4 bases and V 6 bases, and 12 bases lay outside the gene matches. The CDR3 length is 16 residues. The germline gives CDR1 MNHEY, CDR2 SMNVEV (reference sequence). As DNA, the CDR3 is TGTGCCAGCAGGACTCCAACAGGGGGCCTGGGCTATGGCTACACCTTC. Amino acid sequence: CASRTPTGGLGYGYTF.

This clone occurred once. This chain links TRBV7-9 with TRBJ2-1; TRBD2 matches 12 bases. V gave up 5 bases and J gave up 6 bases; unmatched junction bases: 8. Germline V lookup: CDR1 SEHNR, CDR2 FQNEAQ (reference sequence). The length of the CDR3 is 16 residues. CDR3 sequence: CASSARLAGDPNEQFF. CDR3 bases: TGTGCCAGCAGCGCCCGACTAGCGGGGGACCCCAATGAGCAGTTCTTC.

The CDR3 sequence is CARERGKPWTMNYEQYF. CDR3 nucleotides: TGTGCCAGAGAGAGAGGGAAGCCCTGGACGATGAACTACGAGCAGTACTTC. The chain combines TRBV5-3 with TRBJ2-7, with D perhaps TRBD2 (5 bases). TRBV5-3 is an ORF, and what it does is uncertain. The ends were cut back, 7 bases at V and 3 bases at J, with 26 bases in the middle. The length of the CDR3 is 17 residues.

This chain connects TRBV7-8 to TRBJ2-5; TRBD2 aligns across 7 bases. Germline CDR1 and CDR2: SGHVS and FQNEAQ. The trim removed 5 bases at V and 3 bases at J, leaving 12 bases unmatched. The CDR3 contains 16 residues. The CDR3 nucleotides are TGTGCCAGCAGCAAACTCGCTGGGGGGGGGAAAGAGACCCAGTACTTC. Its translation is CASSKLAGGGKETQYF.

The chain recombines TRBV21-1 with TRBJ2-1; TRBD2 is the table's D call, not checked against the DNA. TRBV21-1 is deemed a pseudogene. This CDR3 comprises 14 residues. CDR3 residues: CAILSGGSANEQFF. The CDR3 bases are TGTGCCATACTTAGCGGGGGGAGCGCCAATGAGCAGTTCTTC.

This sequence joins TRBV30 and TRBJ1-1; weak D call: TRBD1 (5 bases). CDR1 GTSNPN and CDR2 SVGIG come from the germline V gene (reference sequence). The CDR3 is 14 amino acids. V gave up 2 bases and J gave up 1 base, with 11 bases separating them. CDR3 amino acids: CAWSPRTPNTEAFF. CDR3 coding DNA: TGTGCCTGGAGTCCCCGGACACCGAACACTGAAGCTTTCTTT.

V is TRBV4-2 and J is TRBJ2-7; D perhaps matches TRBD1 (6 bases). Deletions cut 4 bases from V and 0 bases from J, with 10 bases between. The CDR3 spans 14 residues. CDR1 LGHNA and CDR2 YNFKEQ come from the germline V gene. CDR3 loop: CASSLGQYSYEQYF. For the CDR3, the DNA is TGTGCCAGCAGCCTCGGACAGTACTCCTACGAGCAGTACTTC.

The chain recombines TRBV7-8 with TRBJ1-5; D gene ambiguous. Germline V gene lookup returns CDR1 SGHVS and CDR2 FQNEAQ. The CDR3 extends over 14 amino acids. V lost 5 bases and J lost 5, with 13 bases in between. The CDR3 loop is CASSHGSPDQPQHF. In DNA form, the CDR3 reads TGTGCCAGCAGCCACGGGAGTCCGGATCAGCCCCAGCATTTT. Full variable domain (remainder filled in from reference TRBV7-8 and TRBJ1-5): GAGVSQSPRYKVAKRGQDVALRCDPISGHVSLFWYQQALGQGPEFLTYFQNEAQLDKSGLPSDRFFAERPEGSVSTLKIQRTQQEDSAVYLCASSHGSPDQPQHFGDGTRLSIL.

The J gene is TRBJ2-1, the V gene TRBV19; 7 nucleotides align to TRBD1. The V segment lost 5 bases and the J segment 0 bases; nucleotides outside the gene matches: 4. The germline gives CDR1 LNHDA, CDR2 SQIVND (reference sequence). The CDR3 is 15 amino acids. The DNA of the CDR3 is TGTGCCAGTAGTGGGGACAGTCTCTCCTACAATGAGCAGTTCTTC. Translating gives CASSGDSLSYNEQFF. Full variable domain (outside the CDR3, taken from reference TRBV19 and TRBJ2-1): DGGITQSPKYLFRKEGQNVTLSCEQNLNHDAMYWYRQDPGQGLRLIYYSQIVNDFQKGDIAEGYSVSREKKESFPLTVTSAQKNPTAFYLCASSGDSLSYNEQFFGPGTRLTVL.

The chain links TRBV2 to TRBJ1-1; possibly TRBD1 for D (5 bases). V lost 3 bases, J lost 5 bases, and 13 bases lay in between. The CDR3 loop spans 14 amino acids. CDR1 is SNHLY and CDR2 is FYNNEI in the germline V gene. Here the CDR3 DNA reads TGTGCCAGCAGTGAGGACGGGGGAAAAACTGAAGCTTTCTTT. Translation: CASSEDGGKTEAFF.

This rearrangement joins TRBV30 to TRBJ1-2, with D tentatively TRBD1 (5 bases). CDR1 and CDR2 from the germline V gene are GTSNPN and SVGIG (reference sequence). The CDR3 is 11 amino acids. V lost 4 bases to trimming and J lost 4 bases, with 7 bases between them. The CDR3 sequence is CAWTRAYGYTF. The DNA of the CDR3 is TGTGCCTGGACCAGGGCCTATGGCTACACCTTC.

The CDR3 spells CSVYPTGAPYEQYF. The CDR3 coding sequence is TGCAGCGTTTATCCGACAGGGGCGCCCTACGAGCAGTACTTC. V gene TRBV29-1 combines with J gene TRBJ2-7; TRBD1 matches 8 bases. This CDR3 spans 14 amino acids. Per the germline V gene, CDR1 is SQVTM and CDR2 is ANQGSEA. V lost 5 bases to trimming and J lost 2 bases; unmatched junction nucleotides: 8.

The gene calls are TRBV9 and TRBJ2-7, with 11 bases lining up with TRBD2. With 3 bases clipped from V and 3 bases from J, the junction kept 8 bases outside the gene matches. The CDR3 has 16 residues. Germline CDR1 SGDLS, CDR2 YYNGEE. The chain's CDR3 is CASSERGTSGFYEQYF. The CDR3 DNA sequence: TGTGCCAGCAGCGAGAGAGGGACTAGCGGTTTCTACGAGCAGTACTTC.

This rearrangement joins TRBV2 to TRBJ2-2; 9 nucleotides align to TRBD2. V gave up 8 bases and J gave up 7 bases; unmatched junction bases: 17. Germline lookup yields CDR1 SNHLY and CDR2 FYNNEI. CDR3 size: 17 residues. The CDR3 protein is CASWGSFGGGAIGELFF. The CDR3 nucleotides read TGTGCCAGCTGGGGGAGTTTTGGCGGGGGGGCCATCGGGGAGCTGTTTTTT.

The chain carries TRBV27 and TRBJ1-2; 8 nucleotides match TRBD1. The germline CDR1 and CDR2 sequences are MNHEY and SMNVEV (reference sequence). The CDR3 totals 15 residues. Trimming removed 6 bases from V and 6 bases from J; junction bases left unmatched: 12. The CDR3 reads CASSLDRGLRNGYTF. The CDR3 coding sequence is TGTGCCAGCAGCCTCGACAGGGGACTAAGGAATGGCTACACCTTC.

For the CDR3, the DNA is TGTGCCAGCAGCTTATCTAGACTAGCCAACACAGATACGCAGTATTTT. Protein sequence: CASSLSRLANTDTQYF. The genes are TRBV7-8 and TRBJ2-3, with 7 nucleotides matching TRBD2. This CDR3 contains 16 residues. V lost 2 bases to trimming and J lost 2 bases; unmatched junction nucleotides: 7. Germline CDR1 and CDR2: SGHVS and FQNEAQ. Full variable domain (outside the CDR3, taken from reference TRBV7-8 and TRBJ2-3): GAGVSQSPRYKVAKRGQDVALRCDPISGHVSLFWYQQALGQGPEFLTYFQNEAQLDKSGLPSDRFFAERPEGSVSTLKIQRTQQEDSAVYLCASSLSRLANTDTQYFGPGTRLTVL.

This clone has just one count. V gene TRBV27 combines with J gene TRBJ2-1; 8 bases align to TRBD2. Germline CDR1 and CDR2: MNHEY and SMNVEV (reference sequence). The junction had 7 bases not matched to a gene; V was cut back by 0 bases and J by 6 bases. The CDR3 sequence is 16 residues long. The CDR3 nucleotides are TGTGCCAGCAGTTTATCCTCGGGGGGGCCGTTCAATGAGCAGTTCTTC. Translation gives CASSLSSGGPFNEQFF.